The sequence of this T cell receptor beta chain was determined in a study of T cells in Graves' hyperthyroidism and ophthalmopathy. Study at large: At the time of initial diagnosis and before any treatment, peripheral blood was collected.

Template material for amplifying TCR beta CDR3 regions consisted of RNA transcripts. TCR CDR3 underwent first-round RT-PCR with the HTBI primer set. One entry per CDR3 protein, called by TCRdb with MiXCR from the multiplex PCR reads. The table includes roughly 400,000 distinct CDR3 sequences, around 25% detected once. This clonotype was counted between two and nine times. Its target is unknown. Broader study findings: Model predictions of ophthalmopathy came a median around 6.5 months before onset.

The patients, who ranged from 18 to 65 in age, presented with newly diagnosed hyperthyroidism lasting under 2 months. Cells are PBMCs isolated from about 10 ml of fresh blood. The length of the CDR3 is 16 residues. V was trimmed by 3 bases and J by 2 bases, leaving 14 bases between them. The material sequenced was blood. The chain employs TRBV12-3 or TRBV12-4 and TRBJ1-5, with D possibly matching TRBD1 (5 bases). The source is a man in his fifties or sixties with Graves' hyperthyroidism. CDR3 sequence reads: CASSLLGPGRNQPQHF. CDR3 coding DNA: TGTGCCAGCAGTTTGCTCGGCCCAGGGCGCAATCAGCCCCAGCATTTT.